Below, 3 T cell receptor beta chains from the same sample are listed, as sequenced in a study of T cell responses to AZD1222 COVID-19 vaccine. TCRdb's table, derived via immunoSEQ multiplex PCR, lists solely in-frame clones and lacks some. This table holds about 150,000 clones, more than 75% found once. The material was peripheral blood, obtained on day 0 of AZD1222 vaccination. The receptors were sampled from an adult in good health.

For the CDR3, the DNA is TGCGCCAGCAGCTTGGGTGCAGGGGGCGAGGGCTACACCTTC. This translates into CASSLGAGGEGYTF. The chain couples TRBV5-1 to TRBJ1-2, with 8 bases lining up with TRBD1. Germline loops: CDR1 SGHRS, CDR2 YFSETQ. V dropped 0 bases and J dropped 8; count of bases not matched to a gene: 6. The CDR3 runs to 14 residues.

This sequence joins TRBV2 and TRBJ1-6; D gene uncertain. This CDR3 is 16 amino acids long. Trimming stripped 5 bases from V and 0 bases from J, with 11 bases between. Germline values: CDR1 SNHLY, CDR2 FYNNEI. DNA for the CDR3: TGTGCCAGCAGTACGGATGCGGTCTCCTATAATTCACCCCTCCACTTT. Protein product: CASSTDAVSYNSPLHF.

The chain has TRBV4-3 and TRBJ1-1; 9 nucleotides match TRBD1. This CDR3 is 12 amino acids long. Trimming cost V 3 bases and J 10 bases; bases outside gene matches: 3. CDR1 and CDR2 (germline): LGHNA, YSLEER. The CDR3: CASSQTGGGAFF. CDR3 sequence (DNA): TGCGCCAGCAGCCAGACAGGGGGTGGAGCTTTCTTT.